These T cell receptor beta chains were read from a single sample in a study of blood T cell repertoires in COVID-19. Clones were read by immunoSEQ multiplex PCR, and TCRdb kept only the in-frame ones, dropping some. The sample has about 370,000 clones, about 90% seen once. Specimen: peripheral blood. The origin of the receptors is a young man with active or convalescent COVID-19. The CDR3 runs from the conserved cysteine through the conserved F or W. Fields, in order: J gene, clone size, V gene, D gene, CDR3 DNA, CDR3 protein. A D gene is named only where the DNA matches it firmly. A row's size may be missing; if present it is once, few, many or a size class.

TRBJ2-7 once TRBV27 NA TGTGCCAGCAGTTCCACCATCGGCGGTCCGGGAAGGGCCTACGAGCAGTACTTC CASSSTIGGPGRAYEQYF
TRBJ2-3 once TRBV5-6 NA TGTGCCAGCCGGGGGGCGCGGGGCACAGATACGCAGTATTTT CASRGARGTDTQYF
TRBJ2-7 NA TRBV2 NA TGTGCCAGCAGATCAACATACGAGCAGTACTTC CASRSTYEQYF
TRBJ1-1 NA TRBV11-3 NA TGTGCCAGCAGCATTCACATATACTCTACAGATAACACTGAAGCTTTCTTT CASSIHIYSTDNTEAFF
TRBJ1-1 NA TRBV18 NA TGTGCCAGCTCACCCGGGCAGGGTGGTGAAGCTTTCTTT CASSPGQGGEAFF
TRBJ1-2 many TRBV10-1 TRBD1 TGCGCCAGCACAGGGGGCGCCTACACCTTC CASTGGAYTF
TRBJ2-6 NA TRBV7-2 TRBD2 TGTGCCAGCACCGCCGGGGAGGGTGGGGCCAACGTGCTGACTTTC CASTAGEGGANVLTF
TRBJ1-6 NA TRBV7-8 NA TGTGCCAGCAGCCCAGGGGTTCCGGGAAATTCACCCCTCCACTTT CASSPGVPGNSPLHF
TRBJ2-7 NA TRBV28 TRBD1 TGTGCCAGCAGTTTATACCGGACAGGGGGAGCTTACGAGCAGTACTTC CASSLYRTGGAYEQYF
TRBJ1-3 once TRBV7-6 TRBD1 TGTGCCAGCAGCTTAGTGGGACAGGTACTTTCTGGAAACACCATATATTTT CASSLVGQVLSGNTIYF
TRBJ1-5 NA TRBV24-1 NA TGTGCCACCAGTGATATAGGGGATCAGCCCCAGCATTTT CATSDIGDQPQHF
TRBJ2-2 NA TRBV7-7 TRBD2 TGTGCTAGCAGCTCAACGGGACTAGCGGGAACCGGGGAGCTGTTTTTT CASSSTGLAGTGELFF
TRBJ1-1 NA TRBV7-9 TRBD1 TGTGCCAGCAGCTTGACAGGGAAGAACACTGAAGCTTTCTTT CASSLTGKNTEAFF
TRBJ2-5 once TRBV7-7 TRBD1 TGTGCTAGCAGCAAGGCCGGACAGGGGGTGGAGACCCAGTACTTC CASSKAGQGVETQYF
TRBJ2-5 NA TRBV6-2/TRBV6-3 TRBD2 TGTGCCAGCAGTTACCCCTCATCGGGACTAGCGGGGCTGGAGACCCAGTACTTC CASSYPSSGLAGLETQYF
TRBJ1-2 NA TRBV28 TRBD1 TGTGCCAGCACTACAACGGCCACAGGGGGCGGGGGCTACACCTTC CASTTTATGGGGYTF
TRBJ2-7 once TRBV9 NA TGTGCCAGCAGCGCCGCCGCCCAAACTAGGGACGAGCAGTACTTC CASSAAAQTRDEQYF
TRBJ2-7 NA TRBV10-3 TRBD1 TGTGCCATCAGTGAAGCCCCTACCGGGACAGGTAGTTACAAGCAGTACTTC CAISEAPTGTGSYKQYF
TRBJ1-2 NA TRBV15 NA TGTGCCACCAGCAGAGATCTTCAAGCTAGAGATGGCTACACCTTC CATSRDLQARDGYTF
TRBJ1-2 NA TRBV6-5 NA TGTGCCAGCAGCCCCACATCGAACTATGGCTACACCTTC CASSPTSNYGYTF
TRBJ1-2 NA TRBV7-9 NA TGTGCCAGCAGCTTTATGGATCGAGGGATCTATGGCTACACCTTC CASSFMDRGIYGYTF
TRBJ2-7 NA TRBV11-2 NA TGTGCCAGCAGCTTAGAAGCATTCTACGAGCAGTACTTC CASSLEAFYEQYF
TRBJ2-1 NA TRBV11-2 NA TGTGCCAGCAGTTCAGGGTTAAATTCAAATGAGCAGTTCTTC CASSSGLNSNEQFF
TRBJ1-1 once TRBV10-3 NA TGTGCCATCAGTGAATTAGAAATGAACACTGAAGCTTTCTTT CAISELEMNTEAFF
TRBJ1-5 NA TRBV6-1 NA TGTGCCAGCAGTGAACTGGCGGGGCTACGGCCCCAGCATTTT CASSELAGLRPQHF
TRBJ1-2 NA TRBV28 TRBD1 TGTGCCAGCAGTCCCCAGTCACGGACAGGGGGCTATGGCTACACCTTC CASSPQSRTGGYGYTF
TRBJ2-3 NA TRBV3-1/TRBV3-2 TRBD2 TGTGCCAGCAGCTTCGACCAGCGGGGGGGTGGCACAGATACGCAGTATTTT CASSFDQRGGGTDTQYF
TRBJ2-7 few TRBV28 TRBD2 TGTGCCAGCAGGTCGATAGCGGGGGACTACGAGCAGTACTTC CASRSIAGDYEQYF
TRBJ1-4 NA TRBV4-1 TRBD1 TGCGCCAGCAGCCAACAAGGACAGGGAATTGAAAAACTGTTTTTT CASSQQGQGIEKLFF
TRBJ2-3 NA TRBV11-2 TRBD2 TGTGCCAGCAGCTTGAGCGGGGGGCTCGGCACAGATACGCAGTATTTT CASSLSGGLGTDTQYF
TRBJ1-1 NA TRBV7-9 NA TGTGCCAGCAGCTTAACAAGCACTGAAGCTTTCTTT CASSLTSTEAFF
TRBJ1-2 NA TRBV28 TRBD1 TGTGCCAGCAGTTTAAAGCAGGGGGGATCGAGAGGCTACACCTTC CASSLKQGGSRGYTF
TRBJ1-2 NA TRBV27 TRBD1 TGTGCCAGCAGTTACGGACAGGGGGCTAACTATGGCTACACCTTC CASSYGQGANYGYTF
TRBJ2-7 NA TRBV2 NA TGTGCCAGCAGTGAGGAGGTCAACCACTACGAGCAGTACTTC CASSEEVNHYEQYF
TRBJ1-2 NA TRBV4-1 NA TGCGCCAGCAGCCAAGTATTAGGGGGATACTATGGCTACACCTTC CASSQVLGGYYGYTF
TRBJ2-3 NA TRBV24-1 TRBD2 TGTGCCACCAGCCAAAGCGGGAGGGGCACAGATACGCAGTATTTT CATSQSGRGTDTQYF
TRBJ2-1 NA TRBV10-2 TRBD2 TGCGCCAGCAGTGTCCCCAACCGACTAGCTAGCAATGAGCAGTTCTTC CASSVPNRLASNEQFF
TRBJ1-4 once TRBV6-5 NA TGTGCCAGCAGTTACTCGGACAGCTCCTATGAAAAACTGTTTTTT CASSYSDSSYEKLFF
TRBJ2-2 NA TRBV15 NA TGTGCCACCAGCATCCAGGGGGGCGGCACCGGGGAGCTGTTTTTT CATSIQGGGTGELFF
TRBJ2-7 NA TRBV20-1 NA TGCAGTGCTAGTCTACGGGGTTTGGGGTTCGAGCAGTACTTC CSASLRGLGFEQYF
TRBJ2-1 NA TRBV7-9 NA TGTGCCAGCAGCGCCGGGGACTCGAGCTCCTACAATGAGCAGTTCTTC CASSAGDSSSYNEQFF
TRBJ1-2 NA TRBV6-5 TRBD1 TGTGCCAGCAGCCGCGGACAGGGTTATGGCTACACCTTC CASSRGQGYGYTF
TRBJ2-7 NA TRBV6-2/TRBV6-3 TRBD1 TGTGCCAGCAGTTACTCCCGGACAGGCTTCTACGAGCAGTACTTC CASSYSRTGFYEQYF
TRBJ1-5 NA TRBV27 TRBD1 TGTGCCAGCAGTTCAACGGGACAGCGGCGGCCCCAGCATTTT CASSSTGQRRPQHF
TRBJ2-7 NA TRBV6-5 TRBD1 TGTGCCACCGGGACAGGGGGGACCTACGAGCAGTACTTC CATGTGGTYEQYF
TRBJ1-5 NA TRBV27 NA TGTGCCAGCAGTTTCGGGGGGGATCAGCCCCAGCATTTT CASSFGGDQPQHF
TRBJ1-6 NA TRBV15 TRBD1 TGTGCCACCAGCAGCCAGACAGGGATCTCACCCCTCCACTTT CATSSQTGISPLHF
TRBJ2-5 NA TRBV7-9 TRBD1 TGTGCCAGCAGCTTAACTGGACAGGGTGTAGAGACCCAGTACTTC CASSLTGQGVETQYF
TRBJ2-1 NA TRBV2 NA TGTGCCAGCAAGGAGGGGACCCGCAGCTATGAGCAGTTCTTC CASKEGTRSYEQFF
TRBJ2-5 NA TRBV2 NA TGTGCCCAACTAATATCACAGACCCAGTACTTC CAQLISQTQYF
TRBJ2-5 NA TRBV7-9 NA TGTGCCAGCAGCCTCTCCCCGGGACAAGGGGAGAGGGAGACCCAGTACTTC CASSLSPGQGERETQYF
TRBJ2-5 NA TRBV7-3 NA TGTGCCAGCAGCCCGGGACTGCAAGAGACCCAGTACTTC CASSPGLQETQYF
TRBJ1-5 NA TRBV7-9 NA TGTGCCAGCAGCTCCCCGGGACACGCGGAGCCCCAGCATTTT CASSSPGHAEPQHF
TRBJ2-5 few TRBV28 NA TGTGCCAGCACCACTTATGCATACGCGGGGTCCGAGACCCAGTACTTC CASTTYAYAGSETQYF
TRBJ1-5 NA TRBV28 NA TGTGCCAGCAGTTTAAGGCAGGTCACCAATCAGCCCCAGCATTTT CASSLRQVTNQPQHF